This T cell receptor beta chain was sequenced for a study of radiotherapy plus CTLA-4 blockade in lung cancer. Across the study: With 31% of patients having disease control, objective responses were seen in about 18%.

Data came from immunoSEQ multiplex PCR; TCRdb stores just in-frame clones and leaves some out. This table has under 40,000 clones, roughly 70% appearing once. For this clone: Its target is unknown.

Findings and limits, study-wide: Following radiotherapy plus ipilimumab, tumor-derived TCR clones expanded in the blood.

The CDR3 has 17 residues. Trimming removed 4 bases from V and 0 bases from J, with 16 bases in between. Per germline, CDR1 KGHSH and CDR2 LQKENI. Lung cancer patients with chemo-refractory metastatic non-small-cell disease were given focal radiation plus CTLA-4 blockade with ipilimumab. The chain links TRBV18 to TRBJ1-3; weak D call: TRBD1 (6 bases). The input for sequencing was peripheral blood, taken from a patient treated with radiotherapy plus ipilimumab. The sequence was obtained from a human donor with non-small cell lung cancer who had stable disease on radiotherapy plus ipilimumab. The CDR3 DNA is TGTGCCAGCTCACTTGTGGACAGCCGACGCTCTGGAAACACCATATATTTT. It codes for CASSLVDSRRSGNTIYF.